These 19 T cell receptor beta chains originate from one sample sequenced in a study of blood T cell repertoires in COVID-19 (dated by TCRdb to 2018 to 2020). Libraries were built with the immunoSEQ multiplex PCR assay. TCRdb mirrors the immuneACCESS table, restricted to in-frame sequences. Some clones are absent from its copies; in checked studies, under half trace to an unresolved V gene, and the reason for the others is unknown. The sample data list tens of thousands of clones, and more than 70% of these were observed just once. The ten biggest clones cover over 5% of the sample. The sequencing sample was made of peripheral blood. The origin of the receptors is a woman aged 80 or over with acute or convalescent COVID-19.

This sequence joins TRBV2 and TRBJ2-7; 11 bases line up with TRBD1. Germline V CDR1 and CDR2: SNHLY, FYNNEI. Unmatched junction bases numbered 7, after V lost 7 bases and J lost 5 bases. The CDR3 consists of 14 residues. CDR3 region: CASTRDRGIHEQYF. The CDR3 DNA sequence: TGTGCCAGCACCAGGGACAGGGGGATCCACGAGCAGTACTTC.

The chain links TRBV5-4 to TRBJ2-2; 14 bases are shared with TRBD2. V lost 4 bases and J lost 1; bases outside the gene matches: 6. This CDR3 is 18 amino acids long. Germline V gives CDR1 SGHNT, CDR2 YYREEE (reference sequence). In DNA, the CDR3 is TGTGCCAGCAGCCCGGGACTAGCGGGGGTCCAGAACACCGGGGAGCTGTTTTTT. It specifies CASSPGLAGVQNTGELFF.

This clone appeared once. This chain links TRBV7-9 with TRBJ1-2; TRBD1 might be the D (5 bases). Germline V lookup: CDR1 SEHNR, CDR2 FQNEAQ (reference sequence). V was pared by 8 bases and J by 6 bases, with 13 bases between. The CDR3 consists of 12 residues. The CDR3 sequence is CASDRTRHGYTF. The CDR3 bases are TGTGCCAGCGATCGGACAAGGCATGGCTACACCTTC. The full variable domain, its missing parts supplied by reference TRBV7-9 and TRBJ1-2, is DTGVSQNPRHKITKRGQNVTFRCDPISEHNRLYWYRQTLGQGPEFLTYFQNEAQLEKSRLLSDRFSAERPKGSFSTLEIQRTEQGDSAMYLCASDRTRHGYTFGSGTRLTVV.

The chain links TRBV6-5 to TRBJ2-7, with 11 bases identical to TRBD1. V shed 7 bases and J 5 bases; nucleotides not matched to a gene: 10. CDR1 is MNHEY, CDR2 SVGAGI, per germline. This CDR3 spans 15 amino acids. The chain's CDR3 is CASITGGTGGNEQYF. The CDR3, as DNA: TGTGCCAGCATTACAGGCGGGACAGGGGGGAACGAGCAGTACTTC.

The CDR3 bases are TGTGCCAGCAGGCACGACAGGGGTATGACAGATACGCAGTATTTT. Amino acids: CASRHDRGMTDTQYF. The V call is TRBV2, the J call TRBJ2-3; 8 bases line up with TRBD1. The CDR3 runs 15 residues. CDR1 SNHLY and CDR2 FYNNEI come from the germline V gene. V trimming: 6 bases; J trimming: 3 bases; junction bases outside the gene matches: 8.

The chain couples TRBV5-1 to TRBJ1-2; D may be TRBD1 (5 bases). Germline CDR1 SGHRS, CDR2 YFSETQ. Trimming stripped 4 bases from V and 8 bases from J, with 21 bases between. This CDR3 has 15 amino acids. The CDR3 DNA reads as TGCGCCAGCAGCCTCGCGCCTGGGGGGGATGAAGGCTACACCTTC. Residues: CASSLAPGGDEGYTF.

CDR3 region: CASRTTGSVLDTQYF. Written as DNA, the CDR3 is TGTGCCAGCAGGACCACAGGGTCGGTATTAGATACGCAGTATTTT. V usage is TRBV6-5 and J usage is TRBJ2-3, with D maybe TRBD1 (6 bases). The CDR3 runs to 15 residues. CDR1 MNHEY and CDR2 SVGAGI come from the germline V gene. The V and J ends lost 6 bases and 5 bases respectively, with 18 bases between them.

V gene TRBV19 combines with J gene TRBJ2-3, with D maybe TRBD1 (5 bases). Germline CDR1 and CDR2: LNHDA and SQIVND (reference sequence). Trimming pared 4 bases from V and 5 bases from J, leaving 7 bases between. The CDR3 extends over 12 amino acids. This CDR3 is CASSTQGDTQYF. The CDR3 DNA reads TGTGCCAGTAGTACGCAGGGAGATACGCAGTATTTT.

The V gene is TRBV7-6, the J gene TRBJ2-1; weak D call: TRBD2 (5 bases). V lost 5 bases, J lost 7 bases, and 18 bases lay in between. There are 15 residues in the CDR3. Per the germline V gene, CDR1 is SGHVS and CDR2 is FNYEAQ. CDR3 in amino acids: CASSNPGNTRNEQFF. CDR3 DNA sequence: TGTGCCAGCAGCAACCCAGGTAATACTAGGAATGAGCAGTTCTTC. The full variable domain, rest sourced from reference TRBV7-6 and TRBJ2-1, is GAGVSQSPRYKVTKRGQDVALRCDPISGHVSLYWYRQALGQGPEFLTYFNYEAQQDKSGLPNDRFSAERPEGSISTLTIQRTEQRDSAMYRCASSNPGNTRNEQFFGPGTRLTVL.

The V gene is TRBV11-3, the J gene TRBJ1-1; unclear D gene. The CDR3 has 13 amino acids. Trimming pared 0 bases from V and 11 bases from J, leaving 13 bases between. Germline loops: CDR1 SGHNT, CDR2 YENEEA. The CDR3 coding sequence is TGTGCCAGCAGCTTAGATCTAGCAAGCGACGCTTTCTTT. It encodes CASSLDLASDAFF.

J is TRBJ2-5 and V is TRBV5-6; TRBD1 matches at 7 bases. The germline V gene encodes CDR1 SGHDT and CDR2 YYEEEE. Trimming removed 3 bases from V and 1 base from J; junction bases left unmatched: 0. The CDR3 sequence is 13 residues long. In DNA, the CDR3 is TGTGCCAGCAGCTGGGACAGCCAAGAGACCCAGTACTTC. This encodes CASSWDSQETQYF.

The chain recombines TRBV5-1 with TRBJ1-6, with D hard to call. The V gene lost 0 bases and the J gene lost 2 bases, with 6 bases spanning the gap. This CDR3 has 15 amino acids. The germline gives CDR1 SGHRS, CDR2 YFSETQ. The CDR3 is CASSLGAAYNSPLHF. DNA for the CDR3: TGCGCCAGCAGCTTGGGGGCCGCCTATAATTCACCCCTCCACTTT.

This chain's CDR3 is CASSLAQGPTQNYGYTF. CDR3 coding DNA: TGTGCCAGCAGCTTAGCACAGGGGCCTACCCAAAACTATGGCTACACCTTC. V and J are TRBV7-2 and TRBJ1-2, with 7 bases aligning to TRBD1. The CDR3 extends over 17 amino acids. Germline V lookup: CDR1 SGHTA, CDR2 FQGNSA. Unmatched junction bases numbered 9, after V lost 0 bases and J lost 2 bases.

This clone occurred a few times. The chain joins TRBV29-1 to TRBJ1-2; TRBD1 might be the D (6 bases). CDR3 length: 13 amino acids. Germline V gene lookup returns CDR1 SQVTM and CDR2 ANQGSEA. V was pared by 4 bases and J by 8 bases, with 17 bases between. This CDR3 is CSVGRGNLGGYTF. The CDR3 DNA reads as TGCAGCGTTGGCAGGGGTAACTTAGGGGGCTACACCTTC.

In this sample, this clone turned up once. The rearrangement uses TRBV19 and TRBJ2-7; 7 bases line up with TRBD1. Germline lookup yields CDR1 LNHDA and CDR2 SQIVND (reference sequence). This CDR3 contains 15 residues. With V trimmed by 4 bases and J by 6 bases, 12 bases remained unmatched. This chain's CDR3 is CASSTTTGNTREQYF. As DNA, the CDR3 is TGTGCCAGTAGTACAACGACAGGGAACACGCGCGAGCAGTACTTC.

This chain joins TRBV5-6 and TRBJ2-2; 7 bases align to TRBD1. Germline CDR1 SGHDT, CDR2 YYEEEE. CDR3 length: 14 residues. Trimming took 6 bases from V and 1 from J; bases not matched to a gene: 3. The CDR3 sequence: CASTGTVNTGELFF. In nucleotides, the CDR3 is TGTGCCAGCACCGGGACAGTGAACACCGGGGAGCTGTTTTTT.

V usage is TRBV15 and J usage is TRBJ1-4; 8 nucleotides agree with TRBD1. The CDR3 runs 17 residues. V lost 1 base, J lost 0 bases, and 4 bases stayed unmatched. CDR1 and CDR2 from the germline V gene are LNHNV and YYDKDF (reference sequence). As DNA, the CDR3 is TGTGCCACCAGCAGAGTAAGGGGACAGGCAACTAATGAAAAACTGTTTTTT. Translated: CATSRVRGQATNEKLFF.

This clone has a handful of counts. The chain recombines TRBV5-1 with TRBJ1-1; D unresolved. V shed 0 bases and J shed 2 bases, with 5 bases lying between them. The CDR3 loop spans 13 amino acids. The germline V gene has CDR1 SGHRS and CDR2 YFSETQ. CDR3 bases: TGCGCCAGCAGCTTGGCCCCTAACACTGAAGCTTTCTTT. Protein product: CASSLAPNTEAFF. Using reference TRBV5-1 and TRBJ1-1 for the parts outside the CDR3, the full variable domain is KAGVTQTPRYLIKTRGQQVTLSCSPISGHRSVSWYQQTPGQGLQFLFEYFSETQRNKGNFPGRFSGRQFSNSRSEMNVSTLELGDSALYLCASSLAPNTEAFFGQGTRLTVV.

The gene calls are TRBV6-1 and TRBJ2-1, with D unclear. The CDR3 runs 15 residues. Germline values: CDR1 MNHNS, CDR2 SASEGT. Trimming took off 0 bases at V and 7 bases at J, with 13 bases between the two ends. CDR3 sequence: CASSEALAQPNEQFF. CDR3 bases: TGTGCCAGCAGTGAAGCGCTGGCTCAACCAAATGAGCAGTTCTTC.